This TCR beta chain was observed in a study of T cell responses to AZD1222 COVID-19 vaccine. Study-level information: Combined were second doses at about 4 or about 12 weeks. Whole-study results and caveats: In a largely white British group with more females than males, clonal diversity was possibly underestimated. There were vaccine-associated CD4 TCRs across spike, dominant at 160-218 and 743-854. Repertoire sampling happened only post peak T cell response.

Comments on this clone: Its antigen remains unknown.

Clones were sequenced by immunoSEQ multiplex PCR, and TCRdb holds only the in-frame ones, with some missing. The data hold 200,000 or so clones, with 94% observed a single time. The CDR3 length is 14 residues. Germline V lookup: CDR1 MNHEY, CDR2 SMNVEV (reference sequence). V was shortened by 4 bases and J by 2 bases, with 12 bases between the two germline ends. Material: peripheral blood, obtained on day 0 of AZD1222 vaccination. The clonotype originates from an adult in good health. This sequence joins TRBV27 and TRBJ2-7; a possible D gene is TRBD2 (6 bases). The CDR3 bases are TGTGCCAGCAGTTCGGGACTGAGAGCCTACGAGCAGTACTTC. This encodes CASSSGLRAYEQYF.